The clone carrying this TCR beta chain was seen ten or more times. Its cognate antigen is unknown. This entry comes from a study of spatial heterogeneity in lung cancer. The study, taken as a whole, reports: Tumors with more nonsynonymous mutations had more expanded intratumoral alpha and beta TCRs. The estimate shows that only about 7% of tumor T cells were covered for alpha and about 12% for beta chains.

MiXCR, applied by TCRdb to the 5' RACE reads, yields one record per CDR3 protein. The sample gives approximately 94,000 distinct CDR3 sequences, about 4.4% of which show up once; around 21% is in the top ten. CDR1 and CDR2 from the germline V gene are DFQATT and SNEGSKA (reference sequence). The CDR3 sequence is 17 residues long. The V gene end was trimmed by 4 bases and the J gene end by 0 bases; junction bases not matched to a gene: 10. Described time point: sample taken at primary tumor resection. Unsorted tumor, nontumor lung tissue or cryopreserved PBMC supplied the whole RNA. This sequence was found in a male donor with early-stage non-small cell lung cancer. The genes are TRBV20-1 and TRBJ2-1; 9 bases fit TRBD2. Sequenced here: lung tumor tissue, sampled at surgery. As DNA, the CDR3 is TGCAGTGCTACTCGGCTAGCGGGACAGAGCTCCTACAATGAGCAGTTCTTC. This sequence encodes CSATRLAGQSSYNEQFF.